One sample yielded the 21 T cell receptor beta chains listed below, sequenced in a study of T-cell memory formation after mild COVID-19 (TCRdb year 2021). The library came from 5' RACE. Sequencer: Illumina NovaSeq 6000. In-frame beta chains were kept once TCRdb had trimmed the public reads at Q25 with fastp and called clones with MiXCR. Rows with one shared CDR3 protein collapse into an entry with the most common genes and DNA. This sample gives 40,000 to 45,000 distinct CDR3 sequences in total; 7.3% of them show up just once. About 1.5% of the sample goes to the ten largest clones. Sequencing was done on a sample of PBMCs or a T cell subset sorted from them (not recorded which). These receptors all come from a man aged 18 to 29 who had mild COVID-19 (a few samples of this study predate the infection). The sample titles of this study are shuffled in the database, so cell type and time point are left out; the donor was told from shared clones.

The V and J genes are TRBV2 and TRBJ1-1, with 8 positions matching TRBD1. Per the germline V gene, CDR1 is SNHLY and CDR2 is FYNNEI. V dropped 5 bases and J dropped 3; count of bases not matched to a gene: 5. CDR3 length: 14 residues. CDR3 amino acids: CASSNSQGDTEAFF. The CDR3 DNA sequence: TGTGCCAGCAGTAACTCACAGGGGGACACTGAAGCTTTCTTT. Variable domain in full (rest from reference TRBV2 and TRBJ1-1): EPEVTQTPSHQVTQMGQEVILRCVPISNHLYFYWYRQILGQKVEFLVSFYNNEISEKSEIFDDQFSVERPDGSNFTLKIRSTKLEDSAMYFCASSNSQGDTEAFFGQGTRLTVV.

The rearrangement links TRBV5-1 to TRBJ1-3; no definite D call. Trimming took 5 bases from V and 3 from J, leaving 12 bases between them. CDR1 is SGHRS and CDR2 is YFSETQ in the germline V gene. CDR3 size: 14 residues. In DNA, the CDR3 is TGCGCCAGCAGTATCGGGGATCTTGGAAACACCATATATTTT. Translation gives CASSIGDLGNTIYF.

This clonotype has ten or more counts. The chain carries TRBV4-3 and TRBJ2-1, with D possibly matching TRBD1 (6 bases). This CDR3 has 16 residues. Trimming took off 3 bases at V and 4 bases at J, with 16 bases between the two ends. The germline CDR1 and CDR2 sequences are LGHNA and YSLEER. CDR3 coding DNA: TGCGCCAGCAGCCACTCCAGCGGACAGCCTTACAATGAGCAGTTCTTC. Protein sequence: CASSHSSGQPYNEQFF.

This clonotype has a count of ten or more. The V call is TRBV7-8, the J call TRBJ2-7, with D tentatively TRBD2 (8 bases). This CDR3 comprises 13 residues. V was clipped by 5 bases and J by 7 bases, with 15 bases between them. Germline V CDR1 and CDR2: SGHVS, FQNEAQ. The CDR3 sequence: CASSPGGTAEQYV. The CDR3 bases are TGTGCCAGCAGCCCGGGAGGGACAGCTGAGCAGTACGTC.

This clonotype was detected a few times. V gene TRBV24-1 combines with J gene TRBJ1-2; D uncertain. This CDR3 is built from 11 residues. The V and J ends lost 7 bases and 5 bases respectively, with 7 bases between them. CDR1 is KGHDR and CDR2 is SFDVKD in the germline V gene. The CDR3 here is CATRGEYGYTF. The CDR3 bases are TGTGCCACCAGGGGCGAGTATGGCTACACCTTC.

The table lists this clonotype with many counts. The CDR3 DNA follows: TGCAGCGTTGAAGTTTCGCGGGGGGCGCAAGATACGCAGTATTTT. Amino acid sequence: CSVEVSRGAQDTQYF. This chain joins TRBV29-1 and TRBJ2-3, with 8 bases lining up with TRBD2. The CDR3 extends over 15 amino acids. The germline CDR1 and CDR2 sequences are SQVTM and ANQGSEA. Losses at the gene ends were 1 base for V and 5 bases for J; bases not matched to a gene: 8.

The rearrangement uses TRBV6-1 and TRBJ2-6; tentatively, D is TRBD1 (6 bases). Looked up from germline, CDR1 is MNHNS and CDR2 is SASEGT. V was clipped by 5 bases and J by 0 bases, with 14 bases between them. This CDR3 spans 17 amino acids. CDR3 sequence reads: CASSNPGQPSGANVLTF. Written as DNA, the CDR3 is TGTGCCAGCAGTAACCCGGGACAACCCTCTGGGGCCAACGTCCTGACTTTC.

This clonotype was observed a few times. The V gene is TRBV4-2, the J gene TRBJ2-7; no firm D call. The CDR3 runs to 13 residues. V lost 4 bases and J 6 bases, leaving 13 bases between the germline ends. The germline V gene has CDR1 LGHNA and CDR2 YNFKEQ. The CDR3 sequence is CASSLHSAGEQYF. CDR3 bases: TGTGCCAGCAGCCTCCACAGCGCAGGCGAGCAGTACTTC.

The V call is TRBV7-9, the J call TRBJ1-2; 10 bases are shared with TRBD1. Germline values: CDR1 SEHNR, CDR2 FQNEAQ (reference sequence). The trim removed 6 bases at V and 8 bases at J, leaving 12 bases unmatched. This CDR3 spans 15 amino acids. CDR3 coding DNA: TGTGCCAGCAGTCCCCGGGACAGGGGTGAGGGAGGCTACACCTTC. This encodes CASSPRDRGEGGYTF.

In this sample, this clonotype turned up many times. The chain is built from TRBV4-2 and TRBJ1-5; a weak D match, TRBD1 (6 bases). The CDR3 loop spans 17 amino acids. Trimming pared 0 bases from V and 0 bases from J, leaving 12 bases between. Germline CDR1 reads LGHNA; CDR2 reads YNFKEQ. This CDR3 reads CASSQDPTGDSNQPQHF. In DNA form, the CDR3 reads TGTGCCAGCAGCCAAGACCCGACAGGCGATAGCAATCAGCCCCAGCATTTT.

This clonotype was seen more than once but under ten times. The chain has TRBV6-2 or TRBV6-3 and TRBJ2-2; D is ambiguous. Germline loops: CDR1 MNHEY, CDR2 SVGEGT. V was shortened by 10 bases and J by 4 bases, with 13 bases between the two germline ends. The CDR3 extends over 13 amino acids. The CDR3 is CATRTRSTGELFF. Here the CDR3 DNA reads TGTGCCACTAGAACCAGGTCCACCGGGGAGCTGTTTTTT.

The V gene is TRBV6-1, the J gene TRBJ2-3, with D tentatively TRBD2 (6 bases). CDR3 length: 16 amino acids. With 5 bases removed from V and 6 bases from J, the gap between germline ends came to 21 bases. CDR1 is MNHNS, CDR2 SASEGT, per germline. CDR3 protein: CASSKTERASWDTQYF. CDR3 nucleotide sequence: TGTGCCAGCAGTAAGACCGAGCGGGCCTCCTGGGATACGCAGTATTTT.

The chain joins TRBV7-9 to TRBJ2-3, with D perhaps TRBD1 (6 bases). Germline CDR1 reads SEHNR; CDR2 reads FQNEAQ (reference sequence). The CDR3 length is 15 residues. Trimming left V 5 bases short and J 0 bases short, with 12 bases between. The CDR3 reads CASSGRQVSTDTQYF. The CDR3 coding sequence is TGTGCCAGCAGCGGTCGACAGGTTAGCACAGATACGCAGTATTTT.

The rearrangement joins TRBV7-2 to TRBJ2-7, with 9 bases identical to TRBD1. Germline V lookup: CDR1 SGHTA, CDR2 FQGNSA. The CDR3 is 14 residues long. J was trimmed by 3 bases and V by 4 bases; bases with no gene match: 4. CDR3: CASSSGTGYYEQYF. The CDR3 region has the DNA TGTGCCAGCAGCTCCGGGACAGGGTACTACGAGCAGTACTTC. The entire variable domain, with the rest obtained from reference TRBV7-2 and TRBJ2-7, is as follows: GAGVSQSPSNKVTEKGKDVELRCDPISGHTALYWYRQSLGQGLEFLIYFQGNSAPDKSGLPSDRFSAERTGGSVSTLTIQRTQQEDSAVYLCASSSGTGYYEQYFGPGTRLTVT.

This clonotype was detected a few times. The chain is built from TRBV4-3 and TRBJ1-1; the D is unclear. This CDR3 contains 13 residues. V lost 3 bases to trimming and J lost 5 bases, with 10 bases between them. The V gene's germline CDR1 is LGHNA and CDR2 YSLEER. CDR3 sequence (DNA): TGCGCCAGCAGCCAGTCGTTCGGGACTGAAGCTTTCTTT. It codes for CASSQSFGTEAFF.

The rearrangement links TRBV6-5 to TRBJ1-1, with 7 positions matching TRBD1. Germline V CDR1 and CDR2: MNHEY, SVGAGI. After removal of 6 bases from V and 3 bases from J, the junction contained 10 bases not matched to a gene. The CDR3 has 15 residues. In DNA, the CDR3 is TGTGCCAGCAGGTCCACAGGGGTGAGGGACACTGAAGCTTTCTTT. Its protein product is CASRSTGVRDTEAFF.

In its sample, this clonotype was seen many times. The chain combines TRBV6-6 with TRBJ2-7; D not certain. The CDR3 contains 13 residues. From germline, CDR1 is MNHNY and CDR2 SVGAGI (reference sequence). Trimming stripped 2 bases from V and 2 bases from J, with 7 bases between. DNA for the CDR3: TGTGCCAGCAGTTACCTCCACGCCTACGAGCAGTACGTC. It encodes CASSYLHAYEQYV.

This clonotype was counted at least ten times. The chain has TRBV7-2 and TRBJ2-5; no reliable D call. Germline loops: CDR1 SGHTA, CDR2 FQGNSA. The length of the CDR3 is 15 residues. Trimming stripped 1 base from V and 1 base from J, with 10 bases between. The CDR3 DNA follows: TGTGCCAGCAGCTTAGGTTTGGGCCGCCAAGAGACCCAGTACTTC. This translates into CASSLGLGRQETQYF.

In this sample, this clonotype turned up a few times. V gene TRBV12-3 or TRBV12-4 combines with J gene TRBJ1-2; TRBD1 matches at 10 bases. V gave up 5 bases and J gave up 3 bases; unmatched junction bases: 3. The CDR3 is 14 residues long. The CDR3 DNA reads as TGTGCCAGCAGTAGGGACAGGGGTTACTATGGCTACACCTTC. Its protein product is CASSRDRGYYGYTF.

The table lists this clonotype with a few counts. The rearrangement links TRBV6-2 or TRBV6-3 to TRBJ2-3, with D maybe TRBD1 (5 bases). V was pared by 2 bases and J by 2 bases, with 17 bases between. Per germline, CDR1 MNHEY and CDR2 SVGEGT. The CDR3 has 17 residues. CDR3 sequence reads: CASSYVFGRGTTDTQYF. CDR3 nucleotides: TGTGCCAGCAGTTACGTCTTCGGTAGGGGCACCACAGATACGCAGTATTTT.

The sample holds many counts of this clonotype. The V call is TRBV5-1, the J call TRBJ2-2; perhaps TRBD2 as D (5 bases). CDR1 is SGHRS and CDR2 is YFSETQ in the germline V gene. V lost 0 bases and J lost 6, with 12 bases in between. This CDR3 region has 15 residues. Written as DNA, the CDR3 is TGCGCCAGCAGCTTGGACCCGGGATTGGCCGGGGAGCTGTTTTTT. Its translation: CASSLDPGLAGELFF.